The rows below give T cell receptor beta chains drawn from one sample of a study of cytomegalovirus exposure and HLA in healthy donors. Assay: immunoSEQ multiplex PCR; the TCRdb copy retains only in-frame clones and omits some. The sample has about 170,000 clones; over 70% are singletons. The sample consisted of PBMCs. These receptors all come from a female donor in good health and CMV-seronegative. CDR3s include the opening cysteine and the closing phenylalanine or tryptophan. D genes are given only for firm matches.

v_gene: TRBV5-4; d_gene: .; j_gene: TRBJ2-7; CDR3aa: CASSWETGLSYEQYF
v_gene: TRBV11-3; d_gene: TRBD1; j_gene: TRBJ2-3; CDR3aa: CASSFDRVTDTQYF
v_gene: TRBV29-1; d_gene: TRBD1; j_gene: TRBJ1-1; CDR3aa: CSVELDRAPEAFF
v_gene: TRBV5-4; d_gene: TRBD2; j_gene: TRBJ2-1; CDR3aa: CASSTVLAGDYNEQFF
v_gene: TRBV4-3; d_gene: TRBD2; j_gene: TRBJ2-7; CDR3aa: CASSYTSGGSSYEQYF
v_gene: TRBV7-9; d_gene: .; j_gene: TRBJ2-1; CDR3aa: CSSSPLYNEQFF
v_gene: TRBV4-3; d_gene: .; j_gene: TRBJ2-3; CDR3aa: CASSRGEADTQYF
v_gene: TRBV28; d_gene: .; j_gene: TRBJ1-5; CDR3aa: CASRMGGTANQPQHF
v_gene: TRBV28; d_gene: TRBD2; j_gene: TRBJ2-1; CDR3aa: CASSSGLAVYNEQFF
v_gene: TRBV6-1; d_gene: .; j_gene: TRBJ1-2; CDR3aa: CASSGTLGYTF
v_gene: TRBV11-2; d_gene: TRBD1; j_gene: TRBJ2-1; CDR3aa: CASSLDGRTGLHEQFF
v_gene: TRBV18; d_gene: TRBD2; j_gene: TRBJ2-5; CDR3aa: CASSPRGLAGVGETQYF
v_gene: TRBV6-5; d_gene: .; j_gene: TRBJ2-1; CDR3aa: CASSSTRESNEQFF
v_gene: TRBV2; d_gene: .; j_gene: TRBJ2-1; CDR3aa: CASLGPAEIYNEQFF
v_gene: TRBV28; d_gene: TRBD1; j_gene: TRBJ2-7; CDR3aa: CASRLTGSTYEQYF
v_gene: TRBV7-9; d_gene: TRBD2; j_gene: TRBJ2-2; CDR3aa: CASILWLAGTTGELFF
v_gene: TRBV10-3; d_gene: .; j_gene: TRBJ2-3; CDR3aa: CAISERQGGDTQYF
v_gene: TRBV18; d_gene: TRBD1; j_gene: TRBJ2-1; CDR3aa: CASSQRDSEVVEQFF
v_gene: TRBV30; d_gene: TRBD2; j_gene: TRBJ2-6; CDR3aa: CAWTRGVLSGANVLTF
v_gene: TRBV11-3; d_gene: TRBD1; j_gene: TRBJ1-1; CDR3aa: CASSPQGALEAFF
v_gene: TRBV19; d_gene: TRBD1; j_gene: TRBJ1-5; CDR3aa: CASTRTSGGADQPQHF
v_gene: TRBV7-8; d_gene: .; j_gene: TRBJ1-2; CDR3aa: CASSLVGGELNYGYTF
v_gene: TRBV5-1; d_gene: TRBD1; j_gene: TRBJ1-5; CDR3aa: CASSPGQGNQPQHF
v_gene: TRBV6-1; d_gene: .; j_gene: TRBJ1-6; CDR3aa: CASSDSISSYNSPLHF
v_gene: TRBV11-2; d_gene: TRBD2; j_gene: TRBJ2-3; CDR3aa: CASSPGYGGRIPDTQYF
v_gene: TRBV6-1; d_gene: TRBD1; j_gene: TRBJ2-7; CDR3aa: CASSKRQGISYEQYF
v_gene: TRBV28; d_gene: TRBD1; j_gene: TRBJ1-5; CDR3aa: CAITYRDRGNQPQHF
v_gene: TRBV11-2; d_gene: TRBD1; j_gene: TRBJ2-7; CDR3aa: CASSFPGGSSSYEQYF
v_gene: TRBV2; d_gene: TRBD2; j_gene: TRBJ2-1; CDR3aa: CASSTDPGLAGYHEQFF
v_gene: TRBV5-6; d_gene: TRBD1; j_gene: TRBJ1-2; CDR3aa: CASTGTGGPYGYTF
v_gene: TRBV29-1; d_gene: .; j_gene: TRBJ1-5; CDR3aa: CSVVGANQPQHF
v_gene: TRBV19; d_gene: .; j_gene: TRBJ2-1; CDR3aa: CASNTGSSYNEQFF